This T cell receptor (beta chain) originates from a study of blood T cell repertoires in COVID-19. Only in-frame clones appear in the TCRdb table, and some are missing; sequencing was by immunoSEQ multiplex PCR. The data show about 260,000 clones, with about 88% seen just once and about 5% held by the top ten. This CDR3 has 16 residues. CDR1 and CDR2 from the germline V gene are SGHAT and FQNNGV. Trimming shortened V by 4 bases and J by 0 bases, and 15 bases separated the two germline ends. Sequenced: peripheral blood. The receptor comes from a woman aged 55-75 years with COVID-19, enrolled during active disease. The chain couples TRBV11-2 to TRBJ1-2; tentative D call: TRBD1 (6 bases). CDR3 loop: CASSYGAGAANYGYTF. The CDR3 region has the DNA TGTGCCAGCAGCTACGGGGCGGGGGCGGCTAACTATGGCTACACCTTC.